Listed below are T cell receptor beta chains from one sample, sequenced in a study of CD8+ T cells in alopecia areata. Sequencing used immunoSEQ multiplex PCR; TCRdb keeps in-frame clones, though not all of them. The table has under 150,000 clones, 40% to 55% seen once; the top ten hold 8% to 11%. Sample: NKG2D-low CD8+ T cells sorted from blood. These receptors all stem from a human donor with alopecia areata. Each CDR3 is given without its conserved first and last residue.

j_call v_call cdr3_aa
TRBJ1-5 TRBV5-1 ASSLVLFYQPQH
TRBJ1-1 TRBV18 ASSGQGPNTEAF
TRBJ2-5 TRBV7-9 ASSGSHGVETQY
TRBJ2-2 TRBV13 ASSLGSTGELF
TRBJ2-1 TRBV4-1 ASSQDSGNDEQF
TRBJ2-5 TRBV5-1 ASSFPDSQETQY
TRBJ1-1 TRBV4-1 ASSQERGRNTEAF
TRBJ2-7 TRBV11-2 ASSFSGQSYEQY
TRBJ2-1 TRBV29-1 SGRVWGLAENNEQF
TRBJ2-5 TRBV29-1 SVDPGGGGPAETQY
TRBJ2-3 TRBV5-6 ASSSGSTDTQY
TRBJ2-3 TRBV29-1 SVAISGGGDTQY
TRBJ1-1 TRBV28 ASRDFAEAF
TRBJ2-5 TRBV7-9 ASSHDRDQETQY
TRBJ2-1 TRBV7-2 ASSSLAGAGNEQF
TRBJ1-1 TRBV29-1 SVQGQGGAEAF
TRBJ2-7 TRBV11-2 ASSTRTSGSYEQY
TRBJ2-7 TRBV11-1 ASSGGLLPYEQY
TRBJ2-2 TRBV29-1 SVVSGRDEAGELF
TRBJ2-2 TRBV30 AAFTGGPTGELF
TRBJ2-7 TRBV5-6 ASSLGLGEQY
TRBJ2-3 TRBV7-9 ASSLGSGGTRSTDTQY
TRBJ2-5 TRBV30 AWSVLAGVDETQY
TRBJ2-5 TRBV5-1 ASSLGTTDGETQY
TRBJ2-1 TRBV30 ALGQQNSYNEQF
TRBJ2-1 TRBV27 ASSFSSGDFNEQF
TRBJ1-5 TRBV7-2 ASSPSHPQPQH
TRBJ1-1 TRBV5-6 ASSLGRGPAF
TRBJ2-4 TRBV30 AWSVHPGLADALIQNIQY
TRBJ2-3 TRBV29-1 SVEGVGAGKNQDTQY
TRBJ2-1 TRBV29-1 SVVAGQGVLDEQF
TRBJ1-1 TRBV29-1 SVGLRGGVGAF
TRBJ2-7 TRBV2 ASSESDVAYEQY
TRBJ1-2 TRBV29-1 SVEDPPSGYT
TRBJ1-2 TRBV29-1 SVGREANYGYT
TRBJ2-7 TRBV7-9 ASSLTGGDEQY
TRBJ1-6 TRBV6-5 ASSYSSGQLNSPLH
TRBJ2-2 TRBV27 ASSFRTGELF